These 5 T cell receptor beta chains share one sample of origin, sequenced in a study of neurological immune-mediated disorders. From the 5' RACE reads, TCRdb called clonotypes with MiXCR, one entry per CDR3 protein. The sample includes 50,000 or so distinct CDR3 sequences, approximately 3.3% seen only once; the top ten take more than 5%. Sequenced material: PBMCs. The source of these receptors is a man aged 35 to 55 with multiple sclerosis.

This clonotype showed up many times. V gene TRBV25-1 combines with J gene TRBJ2-7; D unclear. Trimming removed 2 bases at V and 2 bases at J, with 10 bases between. The CDR3 has 14 residues. Germline V gives CDR1 MGHDK, CDR2 SYGVNS. For the CDR3, the DNA is TGTGCCAGCAGTGAAGACGGCCCGACCTACGAGCAGTACTTC. Translation: CASSEDGPTYEQYF.

This clonotype was counted at least ten times. Germline is not matched at one junction end, which may reflect a read error. The J gene is TRBJ1-5, the V gene TRBV5-5; D gene unclear. Germline loops: CDR1 SGHKS, CDR2 YYEKEE (reference sequence). CDR3 size: 15 residues. The CDR3 bases are TGTGCCAGCAGCTTGGCCGCCAGTAGCAATCAGCCCCAGAATTTT. Translating gives CASSLAASSNQPQNF.

This clonotype was detected ten times or more. The CDR3 bases are TGTGCCAGCAGAAGGGCGGGCAGCGACACCGGGGAGCTGTTTTTT. Protein product: CASRRAGSDTGELFF. The J gene is TRBJ2-2, the V gene TRBV12-3 or TRBV12-4; tentatively, D is TRBD2 (5 bases). Trimming took off 6 bases at V and 3 bases at J, with 14 bases between the two ends. This CDR3 spans 15 amino acids.

The table lists this clonotype with many counts. The V call is TRBV29-1, the J call TRBJ2-5; no reliable D call. CDR3 length: 12 residues. Trimming shortened V by 6 bases and J by 4 bases, and 12 bases separated the two germline ends. Per germline, CDR1 SQVTM and CDR2 ANQGSEA. As DNA, the CDR3 is TGCAGCGTCGCCTGGACGGCAGAGACCCAGTACTTC. Its protein is CSVAWTAETQYF.

This clonotype has ten or more counts. CDR3 sequence: CASSYHLQGSGADTQYF. CDR3 nucleotides: TGTGCCAGCAGCTACCACTTACAGGGCAGCGGTGCAGATACGCAGTATTTT. The chain carries TRBV7-9 and TRBJ2-3, with a weak D call TRBD1 (6 bases). Germline-derived CDR1 and CDR2 are SEHNR and FQNEAQ (reference sequence). This CDR3 region has 17 residues. V was clipped by 4 bases and J by 4 bases, with 21 bases between them.